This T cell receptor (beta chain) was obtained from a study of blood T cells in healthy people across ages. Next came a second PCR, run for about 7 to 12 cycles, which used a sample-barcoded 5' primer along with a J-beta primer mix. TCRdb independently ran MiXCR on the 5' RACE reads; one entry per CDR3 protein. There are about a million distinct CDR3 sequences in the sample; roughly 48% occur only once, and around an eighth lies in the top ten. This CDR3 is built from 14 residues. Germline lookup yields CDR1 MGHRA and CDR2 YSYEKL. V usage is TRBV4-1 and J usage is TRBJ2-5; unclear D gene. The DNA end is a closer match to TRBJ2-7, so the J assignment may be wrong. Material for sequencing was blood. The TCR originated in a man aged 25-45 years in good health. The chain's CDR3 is CASSQDGRLHEQYF. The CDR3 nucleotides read TGCGCCAGCAGCCAAGACGGCAGACTCCACGAGCAGTACTTC.